This TCR beta chain was identified in a study of blood T cell repertoires in COVID-19. Background on the study: Collection of acute and convalescent COVID-19 samples took place in the United States, Italy and Spain.

Authors' analysis steps: Reference gene primer amplification yielded estimated nucleated cell counts. Profiled with immunoSEQ multiplex PCR; TCRdb holds only in-frame clones, not every one. Clone size and the V and J calls come from that table; the DNA yielded D and trimming. The sample lists roughly 240,000 clones, about 89% occurring once. CDR1 and CDR2 (germline): SGHDT, YYEEEE. The CDR3 length is 16 residues. Trimming at V came to 2 bases and at J to 6 bases, leaving 10 bases not matched to a gene. V gene TRBV5-6 combines with J gene TRBJ2-2, with TRBD2 identical over 7 bases. The origin of this receptor is a woman aged 60 to 75 who had recovered from COVID-19. The material sequenced was peripheral blood. CDR3 sequence: CASSLRMAGRAGELFF. For the CDR3, the DNA is TGTGCCAGCAGCTTAAGGATGGCAGGGAGGGCCGGGGAGCTGTTTTTT. Together with reference TRBV5-6 and TRBJ2-2, the CDR3 gives the full variable domain: DAGVTQSPTHLIKTRGQQVTLRCSPKSGHDTVSWYQQALGQGPQFIFQYYEEEERQRGNFPDRFSGHQFPNYSSELNVNALLLGDSALYLCASSLRMAGRAGELFFGEGSRLTVL.